A selection of T cell receptor beta chains follows, all from one sample in a study of human T cells and chemical hapten exposure. TCRdb re-called the RACE reads with MiXCR, one entry per CDR3 protein. The table shows roughly 190,000 distinct CDR3 sequences, with 20% to 25% occurring only once. Here the sequenced sample was whole blood, taken in connection with sensitization to the hapten diphenylcyclopropenone (DPC). The source of these receptors is a woman between 50 and 59 years old with alopecia areata. Some clones in this sample may be carry-over from other donors' samples. CDR3s leave out the opening cysteine and the closing phenylalanine or tryptophan. The order of the fields is J gene, V gene, CDR3 protein.

j_call: TRBJ1-1; v_call: TRBV7-3; cdr3_aa: ASSLTRSSHTEAF
j_call: TRBJ1-5; v_call: TRBV10-3; cdr3_aa: AVKPGTGDNQPQH
j_call: TRBJ2-2; v_call: TRBV2; cdr3_aa: ATALDGSNTGELF
j_call: TRBJ2-1; v_call: TRBV20-1; cdr3_aa: SASKGWDNEQF
j_call: TRBJ2-2; v_call: TRBV11-3; cdr3_aa: ASSLRVTGELF
j_call: TRBJ1-6; v_call: TRBV30; cdr3_aa: AWSAIGHNQPNSPLH
j_call: TRBJ2-1; v_call: TRBV13; cdr3_aa: ASGAAAYNEQF
j_call: TRBJ2-1; v_call: TRBV7-2; cdr3_aa: ASSPAGGPGEQF
j_call: TRBJ2-7; v_call: TRBV18; cdr3_aa: ASSPQTLQSSYEQY
j_call: TRBJ1-2; v_call: TRBV10-3; cdr3_aa: AIRETGAGGYT
j_call: TRBJ2-5; v_call: TRBV5-1; cdr3_aa: ASSRDRMETQY
j_call: TRBJ2-1; v_call: TRBV4-2; cdr3_aa: ASSQDFGGPPHNEQF
j_call: TRBJ1-6; v_call: TRBV20-1; cdr3_aa: SAERQGYPPLH
j_call: TRBJ2-1; v_call: TRBV12-3/TRBV12-4; cdr3_aa: ASSPLGWGEQF
j_call: TRBJ1-1; v_call: TRBV29-1; cdr3_aa: SVRRTSRHMDTEAF
j_call: TRBJ1-4; v_call: TRBV20-1; cdr3_aa: SARAPGQTNEKLF
j_call: TRBJ1-2; v_call: TRBV19; cdr3_aa: ASSIAVGDYGYT
j_call: TRBJ2-2; v_call: TRBV7-9; cdr3_aa: ASSPDSTGELF
j_call: TRBJ1-1; v_call: TRBV20-1; cdr3_aa: SATLTDPNTEAF
j_call: TRBJ1-5; v_call: TRBV27; cdr3_aa: ASSPAGQINQPQH
j_call: TRBJ1-1; v_call: TRBV29-1; cdr3_aa: SVGVGQMDTEAF
j_call: TRBJ2-7; v_call: TRBV20-1; cdr3_aa: SARGLDSDYEQY
j_call: TRBJ2-3; v_call: TRBV27; cdr3_aa: ASSFSFRGGLFADTQY
j_call: TRBJ1-1; v_call: TRBV5-1; cdr3_aa: ASSPGLRGTEAF
j_call: TRBJ1-1; v_call: TRBV4-2; cdr3_aa: ASSQGQGSGTEAF
j_call: TRBJ2-1; v_call: TRBV2; cdr3_aa: ASRRDFNNEQF
j_call: TRBJ2-7; v_call: TRBV29-1; cdr3_aa: SVVSEGHEQY
j_call: TRBJ2-1; v_call: TRBV3-1; cdr3_aa: ASSPQREYNEQF
j_call: TRBJ2-3; v_call: TRBV20-1; cdr3_aa: SASRLAGGGDTQY
j_call: TRBJ2-1; v_call: TRBV9; cdr3_aa: ASSAPLAYNEQF
j_call: TRBJ1-1; v_call: TRBV7-9; cdr3_aa: ASSRESGTEAF
j_call: TRBJ2-7; v_call: TRBV6-2/TRBV6-3; cdr3_aa: ASRPKGPRTFTYEQY
j_call: TRBJ2-1; v_call: TRBV27; cdr3_aa: ASSRGYEQF
j_call: TRBJ1-4; v_call: TRBV10-3; cdr3_aa: ATSFGQNNEKLF
j_call: TRBJ2-2; v_call: TRBV6-1; cdr3_aa: ASSELGNTGELF
j_call: TRBJ2-5; v_call: TRBV29-1; cdr3_aa: SVVGGQETQY
j_call: TRBJ2-1; v_call: TRBV20-1; cdr3_aa: SARSGLAGGNEQF
j_call: TRBJ2-1; v_call: TRBV6-1; cdr3_aa: ASTRRAASGSVPYNEQF
j_call: TRBJ2-1; v_call: TRBV27; cdr3_aa: ASRTSGSINEQF
j_call: TRBJ2-5; v_call: TRBV29-1; cdr3_aa: SVGRAGVKQETQY
j_call: TRBJ2-1; v_call: TRBV7-9; cdr3_aa: ATQQGDEQF
j_call: TRBJ2-1; v_call: TRBV9; cdr3_aa: ASSGTGFNEQF
j_call: TRBJ2-3; v_call: TRBV27; cdr3_aa: ASSLRGPSTDTQY
j_call: TRBJ1-5; v_call: TRBV4-1; cdr3_aa: ASSQPGQTNQPQH
j_call: TRBJ2-5; v_call: TRBV9; cdr3_aa: ASSVGQGGKTQY
j_call: TRBJ2-1; v_call: TRBV20-1; cdr3_aa: SAWTSGRANEQF
j_call: TRBJ2-1; v_call: TRBV20-1; cdr3_aa: SARDGTSHNEQF
j_call: TRBJ1-5; v_call: TRBV29-1; cdr3_aa: SVAGTGGQPQH
j_call: TRBJ2-5; v_call: TRBV6-5; cdr3_aa: ASSYAGVETQY
j_call: TRBJ2-1; v_call: TRBV20-1; cdr3_aa: SARGGNNNEQF
j_call: TRBJ2-5; v_call: TRBV5-1; cdr3_aa: ASSLTSGIETQY
j_call: TRBJ2-2; v_call: TRBV20-1; cdr3_aa: SAESRWTRTGELF